The entry that follows covers one T cell receptor beta chain sequence. Its antigen is undetermined. The V and J ends lost 1 base and 2 bases respectively, with 9 bases between them. Germline V lookup: CDR1 MNHEY, CDR2 SMNVEV (reference sequence). The CDR3 runs 15 residues. This sample is drawn from a study of cytomegalovirus exposure and HLA in healthy donors. Study results and caveats: Rare TCR sequences predominated, though certain public TCRs were found in many donors. It was approximately 150 TCR beta chains that were listed as cytomegalovirus-associated. A later analysis found first-cohort TCR clusters tended to co-occur in the 95 to 150 validation repertoires.

Libraries were prepared by immunoSEQ multiplex PCR; TCRdb keeps only in-frame clonotypes and omits some of them. The sample includes 150,000 to 200,000 clones, just under 90% of them seen just once. The origin of this receptor is a woman between 18 and 29 years old in good health and CMV-seropositive. The sequenced sample consisted of PBMCs. The rearrangement links TRBV27 to TRBJ1-5; D is ambiguous. The CDR3 loop is CASSLFGWGNQPQHF. The CDR3 region has the DNA TGTGCCAGCAGTTTATTCGGGTGGGGCAATCAGCCCCAGCATTTT.